This T cell receptor beta chain was sequenced in a study of blood T cell repertoires in COVID-19 (dated by TCRdb to about 2020). For the wider study: The collaborator samples originated in the United States, Italy and Spain and spanned the acute and convalescent phases of COVID-19. The prospective study material was composed of cDNA or gDNA derived from T cells, B-cell-depleted T cells, or PBMCs. Deeply sampled blood TCRbeta repertoires from subjects exposed to, actively infected with, or recovered from COVID-19 were included in the dataset. The repertoires were released in a freely available public database intended as a resource for research on the immune response to SARS-CoV-2. Samples were obtained from the ongoing ImmuneRACE study (first 160 participants) and from 1,000 to 1,500 subjects provided by 6 global collaborators. The sample metadata nearly always contained a de-identified subject ID, COVID-19 status, age in years and sex. HLA class I and class II types, where available, came from metadata supplied by the sample provider rather than from assay-based typing.

Broad study findings and their caveats: Clinical and demographic metadata were provided uncurated, with the amount varying by source and participant.

As for this clone: This receptor's antigen is unknown. It has no much larger one-base neighbor in the sample; base qualities were not kept.

Whole blood was collected in K2EDTA tubes by collaborating institutions according to the institutions' own protocols. Collaborator samples were shipped for TCRbeta analysis as frozen whole blood, isolated PBMCs, or DNA extracted from either sample type. From the cysteine up to the phenylalanine, the CDR3 has a length of 16 residues. Solely the CDR3 DNA is kept, with 48 bases framed from the first base. V is pared back by 1 base and J by 0 bases, with 14 bases lying between the germline termini. The germline V gene (reference sequence) sets CDR1 to SGHNT and CDR2 to YYREEE. TCRbeta CDR3 regions were amplified from genomic DNA using the immunoSEQ Assay, a bias-controlled multiplex PCR. The paper's processing steps were these. Within the assay, amplification of reference gene primers was used to estimate how many nucleated cells each sample contained. To quantify the absolute abundance of each unique TCRbeta CDR3 rearrangement, sequence reads were collapsed and filtered. For each sample, productive Simpson clonality was calculated by taking the square root of Simpson's diversity index across productive rearrangements. The table comes from immuneACCESS by way of TCRdb, which keeps in-frame sequences with V and J called. Part of the clones is missing from these tables; in studies checked, under half for an unresolved V gene and the rest for unknown reasons. The V and J calls and clone size were taken over from that table, and D and trimming were inferred from the DNA. This sample is represented by hundreds of thousands of clones; over 65% of them were singletons. The top ten constitute 2% to 3% of the sample.

Material: peripheral blood. The chain is assembled from TRBV5-4 and TRBJ2-7, and possibly TRBD1, on 5 matching bases. The sequence came from a woman aged 70-85 years with active or convalescent COVID-19. The nucleotide sequence reads TGTGCCAGCAGCTTGTCGGCAGGGCCTATCTCCTACGAGCAGTACTTC. The translation is CASSLSAGPISYEQYF.